One and the same sample provided the 29 T cell receptor beta chains below, sequenced in a study of T cell changes during pregnancy in multiple sclerosis. Measured with immunoSEQ multiplex PCR; TCRdb has only the in-frame clones, and not every one. The table shows 12,000 or so clones, with around 86% occurring only once. The specimen comprised CD8+ T cells from peripheral blood mononuclear cells, sampled in the second trimester of pregnancy. The receptors come from a female donor in good health, enrolled as a control in a pregnancy study.

Written as DNA, the CDR3 is TGTGCCAGTAGTGCCCAGGGGGCGCGGACTGAAGCTTTCTTT. This translates into CASSAQGARTEAFF. V usage is TRBV19 and J usage is TRBJ1-1; 8 positions agree with TRBD1. The CDR3 runs 14 residues. Germline V gene sequence: CDR1 LNHDA, CDR2 SQIVND (reference sequence). The J segment lost 5 bases and the V segment lost 5 bases, leaving 7 bases of the junction unmatched.

As DNA, the CDR3 is TGTGCCAGCAACCCAGAAGGGGGATCCACCGGGGAGCTGTTTTTT. It is translated as CASNPEGGSTGELFF. J is TRBJ2-2 and V is TRBV6-1; possibly TRBD1 for D (6 bases). V lost 7 bases and J lost 4, with 16 bases in between. The CDR3 consists of 15 residues. The germline V gene has CDR1 MNHNS and CDR2 SASEGT.

This chain connects TRBV7-9 to TRBJ2-1; the D gene is possibly TRBD2 (6 bases). V was shortened by 1 base and J by 1 base, with 11 bases between the two germline ends. Per the germline V gene, CDR1 is SEHNR and CDR2 is FQNEAQ (reference sequence). The CDR3 length is 16 residues. CDR3 sequence reads: CASSLGGTGSYNEQFF. CDR3 in DNA: TGTGCCAGCAGCTTAGGAGGGACTGGGTCCTACAATGAGCAGTTCTTC.

The CDR3 DNA is TGTGCCAGCAGTTTCCGGACTAGCACAGATACGCAGTATTTT. Translation gives CASSFRTSTDTQYF. V usage is TRBV6-5 and J usage is TRBJ2-3; D might be TRBD2 (5 bases). From germline, CDR1 is MNHEY and CDR2 SVGAGI. V was pared by 4 bases and J by 0 bases, with 8 bases between. The CDR3 sequence is 14 residues long.

The rearrangement uses TRBV4-3 and TRBJ1-3; D is unclear. The CDR3 is 15 residues long. Germline V gene lookup returns CDR1 LGHNA and CDR2 YSLEER. V lost 0 bases and J 4 bases, leaving 10 bases between the germline ends. The CDR3 spells CASSQDPGTGNTIYF. The CDR3 DNA sequence: TGCGCCAGCAGCCAAGACCCGGGAACAGGAAACACCATATATTTT.

V and J are TRBV9 and TRBJ2-5; 7 bases align to TRBD2. This CDR3 spans 18 amino acids. Unmatched junction bases numbered 16, after V lost 0 bases and J lost 5 bases. Germline CDR1 and CDR2: SGDLS and YYNGEE. The CDR3 protein is CASSVAEVFVAGGETQYF. In DNA, the CDR3 is TGTGCCAGCAGCGTAGCTGAGGTATTTGTAGCGGGCGGGGAGACCCAGTACTTC.

This chain joins TRBV13 and TRBJ2-1, with D possibly TRBD2 on 5 matching bases. The CDR3 covers 15 residues. V lost 7 bases, J lost 0 bases, and 13 bases lay in between. CDR1 is PRHDT and CDR2 is FYEKMQ in the germline V gene (reference sequence). CDR3 nucleotide sequence: TGTGCCAGCACCTTGAGCGGCAGCTCCTACAATGAGCAGTTCTTC. Protein: CASTLSGSSYNEQFF.

The V call is TRBV5-4, the J call TRBJ1-6, with TRBD1 matching over 10 bases. Losses at the gene ends were 4 bases for V and 7 bases for J; bases not matched to a gene: 2. The CDR3 length is 14 residues. Per germline, CDR1 SGHNT and CDR2 YYREEE (reference sequence). CDR3 in amino acids: CASSPDRGNSPLHF. CDR3 sequence (DNA): TGTGCCAGCAGCCCGGACAGGGGGAATTCACCCCTCCACTTT.

The table lists this clone with a count of one. V and J are TRBV19 and TRBJ2-1, with TRBD1 matching 9 bases. With V trimmed by 6 bases and J by 8 bases, 14 bases remained unmatched. Germline V gene lookup returns CDR1 LNHDA and CDR2 SQIVND (reference sequence). CDR3 length: 16 residues. Here the CDR3 DNA reads TGTGCCAGTAGCTATTTTGGGACGGACAGGGGCGATGAGCAGTTCTTC. Translating it yields CASSYFGTDRGDEQFF.

The rearrangement joins TRBV6-6 to TRBJ1-1, with D possibly matching TRBD1 (5 bases). The ends were cut back, 7 bases at V and 8 bases at J, with 20 bases in the middle. The germline gives CDR1 MNHNY, CDR2 SVGAGI (reference sequence). This CDR3 is 14 amino acids long. The CDR3 protein is CASTLWGDPAEAFF. In DNA form, the CDR3 reads TGTGCCAGCACTCTTTGGGGGGACCCGGCCGAAGCTTTCTTT.

The chain is built from TRBV9 and TRBJ2-3, with 7 bases lining up with TRBD2. The length of the CDR3 is 16 residues. CDR1 is SGDLS, CDR2 YYNGEE, per germline. Unmatched junction bases numbered 4, after V lost 0 bases and J lost 0 bases. The CDR3 loop reads CASSVEDGGSTDTQYF. For the CDR3, the DNA is TGTGCCAGCAGCGTAGAGGACGGGGGGAGCACAGATACGCAGTATTTT.

The chain carries TRBV5-1 and TRBJ2-7; the match to TRBD1 covers 10 bases. Per germline, CDR1 SGHRS and CDR2 YFSETQ. Losses at the gene ends were 10 bases for V and 4 bases for J; bases not matched to a gene: 11. CDR3 size: 14 residues. As DNA, the CDR3 is TGCGCCTCCCGAGGGGGGACAGGGGAATACGAGCAGTACTTC. Amino acids: CASRGGTGEYEQYF.

This rearrangement joins TRBV10-3 to TRBJ2-7, with 7 bases aligning to TRBD2. Germline V lookup: CDR1 ENHRY, CDR2 SYGVKD. This CDR3 has 16 amino acids. V dropped 0 bases and J dropped 1; count of bases not matched to a gene: 6. The CDR3 region has the DNA TGTGCCATCAGTGAGTCGGCGGGAGTAGGATCCTACGAGCAGTACTTC. It encodes CAISESAGVGSYEQYF.

J is TRBJ1-2 and V is TRBV4-1; TRBD1 might be the D (6 bases). V lost 1 base and J 7 bases, leaving 10 bases between the germline ends. There are 13 residues in the CDR3. Germline CDR1 and CDR2: MGHRA and YSYEKL. CDR3 nucleotide sequence: TGCGCCAGCAGCCAAGGGGGGCTAGGTGGCTACACCTTC. Translation gives CASSQGGLGGYTF.

The chain has TRBV9 and TRBJ1-2; no definite D call. Trimming removed 0 bases at V and 2 bases at J, with 11 bases between. The CDR3 is 15 amino acids. Germline lookup yields CDR1 SGDLS and CDR2 YYNGEE. This chain's CDR3 is CASSVGRTGNYGYTF. The DNA of the CDR3 is TGTGCCAGCAGCGTAGGACGTACGGGGAACTATGGCTACACCTTC.

This sequence joins TRBV27 and TRBJ2-2; 7 bases are a match to TRBD2. This CDR3 contains 16 residues. V trimming: 3 bases; J trimming: 0 bases; junction bases outside the gene matches: 4. CDR1 and CDR2 (germline): MNHEY, SMNVEV (reference sequence). CDR3 sequence: CASSFPGGPNTGELFF. The CDR3 DNA is TGTGCCAGCAGTTTTCCGGGAGGCCCGAACACCGGGGAGCTGTTTTTT.

The chain employs TRBV19 and TRBJ2-1, with 9 bases that match TRBD2. This CDR3 region has 16 residues. Germline V gives CDR1 LNHDA, CDR2 SQIVND (reference sequence). Trimming at V came to 3 bases and at J to 2 bases, leaving 5 bases not matched to a gene. The CDR3 region has the DNA TGTGCCAGTAGTATTCAACCTAGCGGGGCCTACAATGAGCAGTTCTTC. This translates into CASSIQPSGAYNEQFF.

This chain connects TRBV4-3 to TRBJ1-1; 7 positions agree with TRBD1. CDR1 and CDR2 from the germline V gene are LGHNA and YSLEER. Trimming removed 1 base from V and 3 bases from J; junction bases left unmatched: 2. This CDR3 spans 14 amino acids. CDR3 nucleotides: TGCGCCAGCAGCCAAGGGCAGGGGGACACTGAAGCTTTCTTT. This gives the protein CASSQGQGDTEAFF.

The chain carries TRBV27 and TRBJ1-2; possibly TRBD1 for D (5 bases). Germline assignment: CDR1 MNHEY and CDR2 SMNVEV (reference sequence). V lost 3 bases to trimming and J lost 8 bases, with 16 bases between them. The CDR3 sequence is 14 residues long. The CDR3 protein is CASSLVAGMGGYTF. Here the CDR3 DNA reads TGTGCCAGCAGTTTGGTGGCAGGGATGGGGGGCTACACCTTC.

This sequence joins TRBV2 and TRBJ1-1, with 10 bases aligning to TRBD1. V lost 4 bases to trimming and J lost 5 bases; unmatched junction nucleotides: 7. Germline V gene data show CDR1 as SNHLY and CDR2 as FYNNEI. The CDR3 consists of 15 residues. CDR3 sequence: CASSGPGQGSTEAFF. The CDR3 DNA reads as TGTGCCAGCAGTGGTCCGGGACAGGGGTCGACTGAAGCTTTCTTT. The complete variable domain, with remaining parts taken from reference TRBV2 and TRBJ1-1, reads EPEVTQTPSHQVTQMGQEVILRCVPISNHLYFYWYRQILGQKVEFLVSFYNNEISEKSEIFDDQFSVERPDGSNFTLKIRSTKLEDSAMYFCASSGPGQGSTEAFFGQGTRLTVV.

The genes are TRBV2 and TRBJ2-1, with D perhaps TRBD2 (6 bases). Germline assignment: CDR1 SNHLY and CDR2 FYNNEI. The V gene lost 4 bases and the J gene lost 2 bases, with 18 bases spanning the gap. The CDR3 loop spans 17 amino acids. CDR3 sequence: CASSAHREKWPYNEQFF. The CDR3 region has the DNA TGTGCCAGCAGTGCACACCGGGAGAAATGGCCCTACAATGAGCAGTTCTTC.

The CDR3 DNA reads as TGTGCCAGCAACTATGGGACTAGCGGGGTCCAAGAGACCCAGTACTTC. Its translation is CASNYGTSGVQETQYF. V is TRBV2 and J is TRBJ2-5, with 13 nucleotides matching TRBD2. Trimming took 7 bases from V and 1 from J; bases not matched to a gene: 6. The CDR3 spans 16 residues. The germline V gene encodes CDR1 SNHLY and CDR2 FYNNEI. Supplemented by reference TRBV2 and TRBJ2-5, the full variable domain reads EPEVTQTPSHQVTQMGQEVILRCVPISNHLYFYWYRQILGQKVEFLVSFYNNEISEKSEIFDDQFSVERPDGSNFTLKIRSTKLEDSAMYFCASNYGTSGVQETQYFGPGTRLLVL.

This clone was counted a single time. The gene calls are TRBV29-1 and TRBJ2-1; D remains ambiguous. Trimming removed 8 bases at V and 9 bases at J, with 11 bases between. Looked up from germline, CDR1 is SQVTM and CDR2 is ANQGSEA. The length of the CDR3 is 10 residues. The CDR3 is CSIREIEQFF. In nucleotides, the CDR3 is TGCAGCATCCGAGAAATTGAGCAGTTCTTC.

This sequence joins TRBV12-5 and TRBJ1-1, with 7 bases that match TRBD1. The CDR3 extends over 13 amino acids. Germline-derived CDR1 and CDR2 are LGHNT and FRNRAP. The J segment lost 4 bases and the V segment lost 3 bases, leaving 2 bases of the junction unmatched. Written as DNA, the CDR3 is TGTGCTAGTGGTTTCCGGACAGGCACTGAAGCTTTCTTT. This translates into CASGFRTGTEAFF.

V gene TRBV13 combines with J gene TRBJ2-1, with D tentatively TRBD2 (5 bases). The CDR3 extends over 14 amino acids. V lost 4 bases, J lost 7 bases, and 14 bases lay in between. The germline V gene encodes CDR1 PRHDT and CDR2 FYEKMQ (reference sequence). The CDR3 here is CASSSRGRENEQFF. In DNA form, the CDR3 reads TGTGCCAGCAGCTCCCGGGGTAGGGAAAATGAGCAGTTCTTC.

This clone was seen only a few times. The chain recombines TRBV4-3 with TRBJ1-1; TRBD1 might be the D (6 bases). The CDR3 length is 14 residues. V lost 5 bases to trimming and J lost 4 bases, with 14 bases between them. Germline loops: CDR1 LGHNA, CDR2 YSLEER. CDR3 in amino acids: CASSAWEGGTEAFF. The CDR3 nucleotides are TGCGCCAGCAGCGCATGGGAGGGGGGCACTGAAGCTTTCTTT.

The genes are TRBV7-9 and TRBJ2-7; 7 positions agree with TRBD2. The V gene end was trimmed by 6 bases and the J gene end by 3 bases; junction bases not matched to a gene: 11. CDR1 SEHNR and CDR2 FQNEAQ come from the germline V gene (reference sequence). The CDR3 has 15 residues. CDR3 DNA: TGTGCCAGCAGTTTGGGGGAGGGCGATATCTACGAGCAGTACTTC. Its protein is CASSLGEGDIYEQYF.

The V call is TRBV30, the J call TRBJ1-1; a possible D gene is TRBD1 (5 bases). The CDR3 has 13 amino acids. Germline V lookup: CDR1 GTSNPN, CDR2 SVGIG (reference sequence). Trimming removed 2 bases at V and 4 bases at J, with 11 bases between. CDR3 sequence reads: CAWSPGWGTEAFF. In DNA form, the CDR3 reads TGTGCCTGGAGTCCAGGGTGGGGCACTGAAGCTTTCTTT.

CDR3 amino acids: CASSLVLEGGSPYEQYF. The CDR3 nucleotides read TGTGCCAGCAGCTTAGTGTTGGAGGGAGGGTCCCCCTACGAGCAGTACTTC. The chain couples TRBV13 to TRBJ2-5; 7 positions match TRBD2. The DNA matches TRBJ2-7 better at its end, which makes the J call doubtful. The CDR3 extends over 17 amino acids. Germline CDR1 reads PRHDT; CDR2 reads FYEKMQ (reference sequence).